The text below deals with one T cell receptor (beta chain). This clonotype has more than one count but fewer than ten. Which antigen it targets is not known. The sample holds no much larger clone one base away, and base qualities are not on file. This entry comes from a study of T cells after yellow fever vaccination (dated by TCRdb to between 2017 and 2020). About the study as a whole: The SMART-Seq v4 Ultra Low Input RNA kit was used to prepare libraries from fractions with low cell numbers. Blood samples were taken at several timepoints before and after primary and secondary immunization, and bulk PBMC replicates and cell subsets were isolated. To track T-cell clones before and after primary and booster YFV17D yellow fever vaccination, bulk TCR alpha and beta repertoires were sequenced longitudinally. The cohort comprised two healthy male donors, one aged 18 to 30 and one aged 30 to 39 years. The full study reports these points: After the booster, most clones that had expanded after primary vaccination were detected again (approximately 97% of CD4 and 88% of CD8), suggesting broad maintenance of memory. Because the study included only a couple of donors, the extent to which the findings can be generalized is limited. The secondary T-cell response was found to be weaker but faster than the primary response, with a peak reached on day 5 rather than on day 15. Because abundant contaminating clonotypes from the bulk population could be contained in FACS-sorted repertoires, computational filtering was required. A small share of clonotypes occurred in both CD4 and CD8 compartments, likely arising from convergent recombination.

The treatment or condition label, read with the paper, signifies: live attenuated yellow fever vaccine strain. At every blood-draw timepoint, two biological replicates of bulk PBMCs were collected. PBMCs were isolated from peripheral blood using a standard Ficoll-Paque protocol. RNA was extracted with TriZol from bulk PBMCs, CD4 and CD8 fractions, and dextramer-positive and dextramer-negative fractions. Synthesis of TCR cDNA relied on 5'RACE template switching, a step that introduced a universal primer site along with unique molecular identifiers. Priming of cDNA synthesis was performed from both the TCR alpha and TCR beta constant segments. Libraries were amplified in two PCR steps, with sample barcodes and sequencing adapters added in the second step. Sequencing of the libraries was done on either Illumina HiSeq 2500 (2x100 bp) or NovaSeq (2x150 bp). The published analysis was carried out like this. MIGEC handled demultiplexing of reads and collapsing into UMI consensus sequences, while MiXCR performed V(D)J alignment. Vaccine-responding clonotypes were identified with edgeR using replicate PBMC samples, with FDR below 0.01 and a log2 fold change above 5 up to day 15 being required. CD4 or CD8 identity was assigned to each bulk clonotype according to whether the clonotype was present at higher abundance in the sequenced CD4 repertoire or the sequenced CD8 repertoire. TCRdb redid the processing of the public reads, applying fastp at Q25 and MiXCR, and retained in-frame beta chains. One record per CDR3 amino acid sequence lists the most common genes and DNA. TCRdb, not the authors, supplied the V and J calls. The sample table lists under 600,000 distinct CDR3 sequences, 20% to 25% of them with a count of one. The top ten clonotypes cover 15% to 20% of the sample.

Including cysteine and phenylalanine, the CDR3 has 13 amino acids. Of all the DNA, just the CDR3 is kept, 39 bases in frame from base 1. The germline V gene yields ENHRY for CDR1 and SYGVKD for CDR2. V drops 7 bases and J drops 5 bases, leaving 13 bases in between. Recombination linked TRBV10-3 to TRBJ2-3; a confident D gene designation cannot be given. The sequence was collected from a man younger than 35 who received the YFV17D yellow fever vaccine. The sample in question was PBMCs, obtained more than 20 days after the first yellow fever vaccination. The CDR3 here reads CAIKSLSEDTQYF. The bases are TGTGCCATCAAGAGCCTCTCAGAAGATACGCAGTATTTT.